This record covers a single T cell receptor (beta chain). Its antigen is undetermined. The sample comes from a study of beta chain features in type 1 diabetes. The wider study: No age, gender or cell yield differences were seen between patients and healthy donors. There were some 100,000,000 sorted cells examined across all samples.

The CDR3 is 14 residues long. Germline-derived CDR1 and CDR2 are LNHDA and SQIVND (reference sequence). V lost 7 bases, J lost 2 bases, and 15 bases lay in between. Study-wide findings and caveats: Junctions at VDJ sites from type 1 diabetes patients had fewer insertions and more deletions.

Reverse transcription of all isolated RNA meant that expressed TCRB transcripts were sequenced. Clones were sequenced by immunoSEQ multiplex PCR, and TCRdb holds only the in-frame ones, with some missing. The sample carries some 230,000 clones, over 8.5% recorded once. What was sequenced was naive CD4+ T cells from blood. The sequence came from a young woman in good health. The rearrangement joins TRBV19 to TRBJ2-7; a weak D match, TRBD1 (5 bases). The CDR3 DNA follows: TGTGCCAGTACCCCCAGATTAGGGGCCTACGAGCAGTACTTC. This sequence encodes CASTPRLGAYEQYF. Complete variable domain (other parts from reference TRBV19 and TRBJ2-7): DGGITQSPKYLFRKEGQNVTLSCEQNLNHDAMYWYRQDPGQGLRLIYYSQIVNDFQKGDIAEGYSVSREKKESFPLTVTSAQKNPTAFYLCASTPRLGAYEQYFGPGTRLTVT.